This note documents a single T cell receptor (beta chain) sequence. This related bone marrow graft donor gave peripheral blood on the day of marrow donation. Here immunoSEQ multiplex PCR was the method, and the copy in TCRdb shows in-frame clones only, minus some. The sample lists more than 10,000 clones, approximately 82% seen once, with about 0.78% in the top ten. These data come from a study of T cells after posttransplantation cyclophosphamide. Germline CDR1 reads SGHTA; CDR2 reads FQGTGA. The CDR3 extends over 15 amino acids. The V and J ends lost 2 bases and 4 bases, in that order; junction bases with no gene match: 2.

This chain joins TRBV7-3 and TRBJ2-3; 11 positions agree with TRBD2. Sequenced: memory CD4+ T cells sorted from PBMCs. The source of this sequence is a man aged 50-59 years in good health, CMV-negative, and a related stem cell transplant donor. CDR3 residues: CASSLLAGGADTQYF. The CDR3 region has the DNA TGTGCCAGCAGCTTACTAGCGGGGGGTGCAGATACGCAGTATTTT.